Listed below are T cell receptor beta chains from one sample, sequenced in a study of sequential checkpoint blockade in melanoma. Sequencing used immunoSEQ multiplex PCR; TCRdb keeps in-frame clones, though not all of them. Of fewer than 8,000 clones in the sample, 23% were seen once. The sample was tumor tissue (inferred from file names), taken from a patient given nivolumab and ipilimumab in sequence. The receptor set was obtained from a human donor with melanoma. Each CDR3 is given with its conserved first and last residue. D genes are given only for firm matches. Only some rows state a clone size, as once, few, many or a class for expanded clones.

TRBV11-3,-,TRBJ2-3,-,CASSPRGGLGGYTQYF,TGTGCCAGCAGCCCTAGAGGGGGGCTTGGTGGATATACGCAGTATTTT
TRBV10-2,-,TRBJ2-7,TRBD1,CASSPRDRGLYEQYF,TGCGCCAGCAGCCCCCGGGACAGAGGACTCTACGAGCAGTACTTC
TRBV9,medium-sized,TRBJ1-1,-,CASSVSGQNTEAFF,TGTGCCAGCAGCGTCTCCGGCCAGAACACTGAAGCTTTCTTT
TRBV9,medium-sized,TRBJ2-1,-,CASSVDGTPYNEQFF,TGTGCCAGCAGCGTAGATGGGACCCCCTACAATGAGCAGTTCTTC
TRBV11-3,many,TRBJ2-2,-,CASSLPAGRNTGELFF,TGTGCCAGCAGCTTACCGGCGGGACGAAACACCGGGGAGCTGTTTTTT
TRBV11-3,many,TRBJ1-2,TRBD1,CASSPRPRGQGTYGYTF,TGTGCCAGCAGCCCGCGACCCCGGGGACAGGGGACCTATGGCTACACCTTC
TRBV28,few,TRBJ2-7,-,CASSARGGSLSEQYF,TGTGCCAGCAGCGCTAGAGGGGGGAGTCTCTCCGAGCAGTACTTC
TRBV6-8,few,TRBJ1-5,-,CASSYGAGVQPQHF,TGTGCCAGCAGTTACGGTGCGGGGGTTCAGCCCCAGCATTTT
TRBV19,-,TRBJ1-5,-,CASSKGILLQPQHF,TGTGCCAGTAGTAAAGGTATTTTACTTCAGCCCCAGCATTTT
TRBV19,-,TRBJ2-1,TRBD2,CASRPGLAGAYNEQFF,TGTGCCAGTAGACCTGGACTAGCGGGAGCCTACAATGAGCAGTTCTTC
TRBV28,few,TRBJ1-2,TRBD1,CASSFPFQGGLQLEKFYGYTF,TGTGCCAGCAGTTTCCCATTCCAGGGGGGTTTACAGTTGGAGAAATTCTATGGCTACACCTTC
TRBV11-3,-,TRBJ2-5,TRBD2,CASTPGVGRAAETQYF,TGTGCCAGCACCCCCGGGGTCGGGAGGGCGGCGGAGACCCAGTACTTC
TRBV10-2,-,TRBJ2-2,TRBD2,CASSSGIGTGELFF,TGCGCCAGCAGTAGCGGGATAGGGACCGGGGAGCTGTTTTTT
TRBV9,many,TRBJ1-1,-,CASSLALGLGTEAFF,TGTGCCAGCAGCTTAGCGCTCGGACTGGGAACTGAAGCTTTCTTT
TRBV28,few,TRBJ2-5,TRBD1,CASKTGGLVVQETQYF,TGTGCCAGCAAGACAGGGGGTTTAGTCGTACAAGAGACCCAGTACTTC
TRBV28,-,TRBJ2-5,TRBD1,CASKAPGQHPETQYF,TGTGCCAGCAAAGCCCCGGGACAGCATCCAGAGACCCAGTACTTC
TRBV6-8,few,TRBJ1-2,-,CASSYTPNYGYTF,TGTGCCAGCAGTTACACACCAAACTATGGCTACACCTTC
TRBV19,-,TRBJ1-5,-,CASSRGLQPQHF,TGTGCCAGTAGTAGGGGACTTCAGCCCCAGCATTTT
TRBV11-3,medium-sized,TRBJ1-5,TRBD1,CASSDPGQGADQPQHF,TGTGCCAGCAGCGACCCGGGACAGGGGGCGGATCAGCCCCAGCATTTT
TRBV28,few,TRBJ1-5,TRBD1,CASSLGFPGQGIQPQHF,TGTGCCAGCAGTTTGGGGTTTCCGGGACAGGGCATCCAGCCCCAGCATTTT
TRBV14,-,TRBJ2-2,TRBD2,CASSKRETGELFF,TGTGCCAGCAGCAAGCGGGAGACCGGGGAGCTGTTTTTT
TRBV9,-,TRBJ1-1,-,CASSVTGLPSTEAFF,TGTGCCAGCAGCGTAACAGGGCTTCCGAGCACTGAAGCTTTCTTT
TRBV6-8,few,TRBJ1-2,TRBD1,CASSVIEGADYGYTF,TGTGCCAGCAGTGTCATAGAGGGGGCGGACTATGGCTACACCTTC
TRBV6-8,few,TRBJ2-3,TRBD1,CASGRTGGIDTQYF,TGTGCCAGCGGGAGAACAGGGGGCATAGATACGCAGTATTTT
TRBV9,few,TRBJ2-5,-,CASSVVGQWGTQYF,TGTGCCAGCAGCGTAGTTGGCCAATGGGGGACCCAGTACTTC
TRBV27,few,TRBJ1-1,-,CASSLSGMGEAFF,TGTGCCAGCAGTTTATCAGGGATGGGTGAAGCTTTCTTT
TRBV11-3,few,TRBJ1-2,TRBD1,CASSLAGGSNYGYTF,TGTGCCAGCAGCTTGGCAGGGGGCTCTAACTATGGCTACACCTTC
TRBV12-5,few,TRBJ1-4,-,CASTPGSNEKLFF,TGTGCCAGCACCCCGGGGTCAAATGAAAAACTGTTTTTT
TRBV19,-,TRBJ2-5,-,CASSQEETQYF,TGTGCCAGTAGCCAAGAAGAGACCCAGTACTTC
TRBV11-3,many,TRBJ2-1,TRBD2,CASSPTGTRRNEQFF,TGTGCCAGCAGCCCTACCGGGACTAGGCGCAATGAGCAGTTCTTC
TRBV28,-,TRBJ2-7,TRBD2,CASSFAAGGIYEQYF,TGTGCCAGCAGTTTCGCAGCGGGAGGCATCTACGAGCAGTACTTC
TRBV6-8,few,TRBJ1-6,TRBD1,CASRRTGDSPLHF,TGTGCCAGCAGAAGAACAGGGGACTCACCCCTCCACTTT
TRBV6-8,many,TRBJ2-7,TRBD2,CASSYSFSGDEQYF,TGTGCCAGCAGTTACTCGTTCAGCGGGGACGAGCAGTACTTC
TRBV9,medium-sized,TRBJ2-5,-,CASSAGVGVETQYF,TGTGCCAGCAGCGCCGGTGTAGGGGTAGAGACCCAGTACTTC